This T cell receptor (beta chain) was recorded in a study of identifying expanded T cells in peripheral blood. General study findings and limits: Technical replicates showed roughly 1.2 changed clones; about 2 weeks roughly 15; four weeks 19.

Details on this clone: Its target is unknown.

This CDR3 has 17 residues. Trimming cost V 5 bases and J 1 base, with 20 bases left between them. The V gene's germline CDR1 is SGHTA and CDR2 FQGNSA. Here immunoSEQ multiplex PCR was the method, and the copy in TCRdb shows in-frame clones only, minus some. The profile shows 95,000 to 100,000 clones, around nine tenths of them singletons. The chain recombines TRBV7-2 with TRBJ1-1, with TRBD1 as a possible D gene (5 bases). Sequences were obtained from blood. This sequence originates from a person aged 18 to 75 in good health. The CDR3 reads CASSGRGLARENTEAFF. DNA for the CDR3: TGTGCCAGCAGCGGACGGGGCCTGGCGCGGGAGAACACTGAAGCTTTCTTT.